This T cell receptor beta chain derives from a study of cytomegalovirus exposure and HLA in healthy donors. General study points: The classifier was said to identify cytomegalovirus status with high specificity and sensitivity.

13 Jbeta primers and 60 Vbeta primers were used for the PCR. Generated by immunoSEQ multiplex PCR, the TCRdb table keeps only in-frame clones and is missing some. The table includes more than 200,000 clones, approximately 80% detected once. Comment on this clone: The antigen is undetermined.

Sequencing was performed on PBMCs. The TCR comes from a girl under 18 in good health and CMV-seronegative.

CDR3 DNA sequence: TGTGCCAGCAGTTTGGGGAGAGACAATGAGCAGTTCTTC. This encodes CASSLGRDNEQFF. The chain has TRBV27 and TRBJ2-1, with D possibly TRBD2 on 5 matching bases. V gave up 3 bases and J gave up 5 bases, with 8 bases separating them. The CDR3 covers 13 residues. Germline assignment: CDR1 MNHEY and CDR2 SMNVEV (reference sequence).